These 5 T cell receptor beta chains were all obtained from the same sample, sequenced in a study of sequential checkpoint blockade in melanoma. The treatment here: randomized to nivolumab then ipilimumab (arm A) or the reverse (arm B). Assay used: immunoSEQ multiplex PCR; TCRdb lists only in-frame clones, some missing. The sample lists about 37,000 clones, roughly 32% occurring once. The material sequenced was tumor tissue (inferred from file names), taken from a patient given nivolumab and ipilimumab in sequence. The receptor set was obtained from a human donor with melanoma.

This chain links TRBV25-1 with TRBJ1-1; TRBD1 aligns across 8 bases. This CDR3 region has 16 residues. Looked up from germline, CDR1 is MGHDK and CDR2 is SYGVNS. J lost 1 base, V lost 2 bases, and 6 bases had no gene match. DNA of the CDR3: TGTGCCAGCAGTGAACGACAGGGGATTTGGAACACTGAAGCTTTCTTT. Translating it yields CASSERQGIWNTEAFF.

This chain joins TRBV6-7 and TRBJ2-7; D is ambiguous. TRBV6-7 is an open reading frame whose function is uncertain. V was cut by 11 bases and J by 4 bases, with 12 bases left in between. The CDR3 has 11 amino acids. The CDR3 coding sequence is TGTGCCGGCAAGACCTATTACGAGCAGTACTTC. Translation gives CAGKTYYEQYF.

This clone was seen more than once but under ten times. This sequence joins TRBV28 and TRBJ2-1; D ambiguous. Germline lookup yields CDR1 MDHEN and CDR2 SYDVKM. V dropped 1 base and J dropped 9 bases, with 10 bases sitting between them. The CDR3 runs to 13 residues. In DNA form, the CDR3 reads TGTGCCAGCAGTTTATATCCCCCCGGTGAGCAGTTCTTC. The encoded protein is CASSLYPPGEQFF.

The rearrangement links TRBV29-1 to TRBJ2-4; no firm D call. V was shortened by 3 bases and J by 0 bases, with 9 bases between the two germline ends. Germline V gives CDR1 SQVTM, CDR2 ANQGSEA. This CDR3 has 14 residues. For the CDR3, the DNA is TGCAGCGTTGAGGATCCGGTAGCCAAAAACATTCAGTACTTC. Protein sequence: CSVEDPVAKNIQYF.

This clone was picked up a small number of times. The chain carries TRBV11-3 and TRBJ2-1; 8 bases agree with TRBD1. CDR3 length: 19 amino acids. Per germline, CDR1 SGHNT and CDR2 YENEEA. J lost 2 bases, V lost 3 bases, and 15 bases had no gene match. The CDR3 here is CASSFLVTIGQGAYNEQFF. The CDR3 DNA sequence: TGTGCCAGCAGCTTTTTGGTGACGATAGGACAGGGTGCCTACAATGAGCAGTTCTTC. Using reference TRBV11-3 and TRBJ2-1 for the parts outside the CDR3, the full variable domain is EAGVVQSPRYKIIEKKQPVAFWCNPISGHNTLYWYLQNLGQGPELLIRYENEEAVDDSQLPKDRFSAERLKGVDSTLKIQPAELGDSAVYLCASSFLVTIGQGAYNEQFFGPGTRLTVL.